The 32 T cell receptor beta chains reported below all come from one sample, sequenced in a study of chemoradiotherapy in HPV16-positive cancers. TCRdb keeps only in-frame clones here, not all; method: immunoSEQ multiplex PCR. The sample shows about 25,000 clones, around nine tenths of them seen only once. This material consisted of blood, taken from a patient who underwent chemoradiotherapy. The receptor set was obtained from a human donor with HPV-associated anogenital cancer.

V is TRBV7-2 and J is TRBJ2-2; D possibly corresponds to TRBD1 (6 bases). Germline V gene lookup returns CDR1 SGHTA and CDR2 FQGNSA. The CDR3 totals 16 residues. The V end was cut by 0 bases, the J end by 3 bases, with 11 bases between. This chain's CDR3 is CASSLAAQGYTGELFF. The CDR3 DNA is TGTGCCAGCAGCTTAGCTGCACAGGGCTACACCGGGGAGCTGTTTTTT.

This sequence joins TRBV27 and TRBJ2-7, with 9 positions matching TRBD1. Germline CDR1 MNHEY, CDR2 SMNVEV (reference sequence). This CDR3 region has 13 residues. The junction had 3 bases not matched to a gene; V was cut back by 4 bases and J by 5 bases. The CDR3 protein is CASSSQGAHEQYF. As DNA, the CDR3 is TGTGCCAGCAGTTCACAGGGGGCTCACGAGCAGTACTTC.

The V gene is TRBV28, the J gene TRBJ2-3; TRBD1 agrees at 8 bases. V lost 6 bases to trimming and J lost 0 bases; unmatched junction nucleotides: 5. This CDR3 is built from 15 residues. The germline V gene encodes CDR1 MDHEN and CDR2 SYDVKM. CDR3 residues: CASSPGGSSTDTQYF. CDR3 nucleotide sequence: TGTGCCAGCAGCCCAGGGGGCTCAAGCACAGATACGCAGTATTTT.

The CDR3 region has the DNA TGTGCCAGCAGCTTCGACAGGGGGGACACCATATATTTT. It specifies CASSFDRGDTIYF. The chain joins TRBV7-9 to TRBJ1-3, with TRBD1 matching 9 bases. This CDR3 is built from 13 residues. V lost 3 bases and J lost 8; bases outside the gene matches: 2. The V gene's germline CDR1 is SEHNR and CDR2 FQNEAQ (reference sequence).

The J gene is TRBJ2-3, the V gene TRBV9; no clear D gene. Trimming removed 1 base at V and 4 bases at J, with 7 bases between. Germline V CDR1 and CDR2: SGDLS, YYNGEE. The CDR3 has 13 residues. For the CDR3, the DNA is TGTGCCAGCAGCGTAACAAACGCAGATACGCAGTATTTT. Residues: CASSVTNADTQYF.

CDR3 sequence (DNA): TGTGCCAGCAGCCCCGGGACCTCCTACGAGCAGTACTTC. Amino acids: CASSPGTSYEQYF. This chain links TRBV7-9 with TRBJ2-7; tentatively, D is TRBD1 or TRBD2 (5 bases each). Germline V gene data show CDR1 as SEHNR and CDR2 as FQNEAQ (reference sequence). The CDR3 covers 13 residues. V was cut by 5 bases and J by 0 bases, with 8 bases left in between.

This chain joins TRBV5-1 and TRBJ2-5; D possibly corresponds to TRBD1 (7 bases). The CDR3 consists of 15 residues. V lost 4 bases, J lost 4 bases, and 17 bases lay in between. Germline loops: CDR1 SGHRS, CDR2 YFSETQ. CDR3 DNA sequence: TGCGCCAGCAGCGGAGGGCGGACAGGAGTAGAGACCCAGTACTTC. Protein: CASSGGRTGVETQYF.

This chain links TRBV7-2 with TRBJ1-5, with D possibly being TRBD1 (6 bases). The V and J ends lost 3 bases and 6 bases respectively, with 12 bases between them. The CDR3 extends over 14 amino acids. CDR1 is SGHTA and CDR2 is FQGNSA in the germline V gene. The CDR3 DNA reads TGTGCCAGCAGCTTTACAGGGTACGGTCAGCCCCAGCATTTT. It translates to CASSFTGYGQPQHF.

This sequence joins TRBV5-4 and TRBJ2-4; a possible D gene is TRBD1 (6 bases). Germline V gene lookup returns CDR1 SGHNT and CDR2 YYREEE (reference sequence). Between the trimmed V and J ends, which lost 4 bases and 11 bases, there was a span of 16 bases. The CDR3 has 13 amino acids. CDR3 coding DNA: TGTGCCAGCAGCCGGGCACAGGGTGACGTTCAGTACTTC. Translated: CASSRAQGDVQYF.

This clone was detected only once. The V call is TRBV2, the J call TRBJ2-1, with D hard to call. The CDR3 has 12 residues. Germline lookup yields CDR1 SNHLY and CDR2 FYNNEI. V was shortened by 4 bases and J by 9 bases, with 10 bases between the two germline ends. The CDR3 nucleotides read TGTGCCAGCAGTGTGGGAAGAGGTGAGCAGTTCTTC. Its translation: CASSVGRGEQFF.

This clone has a single count. The V gene is TRBV19, the J gene TRBJ2-1, with TRBD2 matching over 15 bases. Per germline, CDR1 LNHDA and CDR2 SQIVND (reference sequence). This CDR3 is built from 21 residues. Trimming cost V 1 base and J 5 bases; bases outside gene matches: 15. The CDR3 DNA follows: TGTGCCAGTAGTATAGGGACTAGCGGGAGGGCAAGGGAAATTATTCACAATGAGCAGTTCTTC. Its protein is CASSIGTSGRAREIIHNEQFF.

The chain uses TRBV28 and TRBJ1-2, with D possibly being TRBD1 (5 bases). The CDR3 length is 12 residues. Germline lookup yields CDR1 MDHEN and CDR2 SYDVKM. V was cut by 3 bases and J by 6 bases, with 8 bases left in between. The CDR3 reads CASSLGGNGYTF. For the CDR3, the DNA is TGTGCCAGCAGTTTGGGGGGGAATGGCTACACCTTC.

By share of the sample, this clone is medium-sized (0.01 to 0.1%). The V and J genes are TRBV19 and TRBJ2-3; D not certain. There are 15 residues in the CDR3. In germline, CDR1 is LNHDA, CDR2 SQIVND (reference sequence). V dropped 2 bases and J dropped 6 bases, with 15 bases sitting between them. The CDR3 sequence is CASSIRSSRVDTQYF. DNA of the CDR3: TGTGCCAGTAGTATAAGGTCGAGTAGAGTGGATACGCAGTATTTT. The variable domain in full, completed from reference TRBV19 and TRBJ2-3, reads DGGITQSPKYLFRKEGQNVTLSCEQNLNHDAMYWYRQDPGQGLRLIYYSQIVNDFQKGDIAEGYSVSREKKESFPLTVTSAQKNPTAFYLCASSIRSSRVDTQYFGPGTRLTVL.

With respect to this clone: This CDR3 is also generated by other DNA sequences in the sample. The chain couples TRBV4-1 to TRBJ2-2; D not resolved. Germline V gene lookup returns CDR1 MGHRA and CDR2 YSYEKL. Trimming pared 4 bases from V and 4 bases from J, leaving 4 bases between. CDR3 length: 12 residues. The CDR3 loop is CASSLGTGELFF. CDR3 DNA sequence: TGCGCCAGCAGCCTGGGCACCGGGGAGCTGTTTTTT.

The chain uses TRBV10-3 and TRBJ2-5, with TRBD2 identical over 8 bases. The germline V gene encodes CDR1 ENHRY and CDR2 SYGVKD. CDR3 length equals 14 residues. V lost 5 bases, J lost 3 bases, and 5 bases stayed unmatched. CDR3 DNA: TGTGCCATCAGTTACGGGGGGGGAGAAGAGACCCAGTACTTC. Protein product: CAISYGGGEETQYF.

This clone occurred once. The chain has TRBV19 and TRBJ2-1; the D gene could be TRBD1 or TRBD2 (5 bases each). V lost 3 bases and J lost 3, with 21 bases in between. Germline CDR1 reads LNHDA; CDR2 reads SQIVND (reference sequence). There are 18 residues in the CDR3. CDR3 loop: CASSITLNRDGFYNEQFF. The CDR3 DNA follows: TGTGCCAGTAGTATTACCCTCAACCGGGACGGCTTCTACAATGAGCAGTTCTTC.

This chain joins TRBV5-1 and TRBJ2-1; TRBD2 aligns across 8 bases. The length of the CDR3 is 15 residues. V lost 2 bases to trimming and J lost 2 bases; unmatched junction nucleotides: 3. Germline V CDR1 and CDR2: SGHRS, YFSETQ. CDR3 sequence (DNA): TGCGCCAGCAGCTTCTTAGCGGGGACCTACAATGAGCAGTTCTTC. Amino acids: CASSFLAGTYNEQFF.

This clone was recorded only once. This rearrangement joins TRBV5-1 to TRBJ2-2; D remains ambiguous. Germline V lookup: CDR1 SGHRS, CDR2 YFSETQ. V dropped 4 bases and J dropped 3 bases, with 10 bases sitting between them. There are 14 residues in the CDR3. The CDR3 region is CASSPSLDTGELFF. The DNA for the CDR3 is TGCGCCAGCAGCCCCTCCCTGGACACCGGGGAGCTGTTTTTT. The full variable domain, completed using reference TRBV5-1 and TRBJ2-2, is KAGVTQTPRYLIKTRGQQVTLSCSPISGHRSVSWYQQTPGQGLQFLFEYFSETQRNKGNFPGRFSGRQFSNSRSEMNVSTLELGDSALYLCASSPSLDTGELFFGEGSRLTVL.

The chain recombines TRBV28 with TRBJ2-7; D is possibly TRBD2 (6 bases). Germline CDR1 MDHEN, CDR2 SYDVKM. This CDR3 spans 13 amino acids. The germline V and J ends were trimmed by 4 bases and 2 bases, with 9 bases remaining between them. The DNA of the CDR3 is TGTGCCAGCAGTTCCGGGGGTCCCTACGAGCAGTACTTC. Translation: CASSSGGPYEQYF. Supplemented by reference TRBV28 and TRBJ2-7, the full variable domain reads DVKVTQSSRYLVKRTGEKVFLECVQDMDHENMFWYRQDPGLGLRLIYFSYDVKMKEKGDIPEGYSVSREKKERFSLILESASTNQTSMYLCASSSGGPYEQYFGPGTRLTVT.

The gene calls are TRBV9 and TRBJ1-2, with D maybe TRBD1 (6 bases). The CDR3 extends over 15 amino acids. Trimming pared 0 bases from V and 0 bases from J, leaving 9 bases between. Germline V gene lookup returns CDR1 SGDLS and CDR2 YYNGEE. The CDR3, as DNA: TGTGCCAGCAGCGTAGCCCGGACAGCTAACTATGGCTACACCTTC. Translating gives CASSVARTANYGYTF.

The chain recombines TRBV9 with TRBJ2-2; the D gene is possibly TRBD2 (6 bases). V was shortened by 0 bases and J by 3 bases, with 15 bases between the two germline ends. The length of the CDR3 is 17 residues. Germline V gene sequence: CDR1 SGDLS, CDR2 YYNGEE. CDR3 nucleotides: TGTGCCAGCAGCGTAGCCGGGGGTAGGTCGGACACCGGGGAGCTGTTTTTT. Translation gives CASSVAGGRSDTGELFF.

The chain joins TRBV5-1 to TRBJ2-1, with 11 bases that match TRBD2. CDR3 size: 16 residues. Germline trimming cut 2 bases from V and 4 bases from J; bases unmatched to any gene: 5. Germline V CDR1 and CDR2: SGHRS, YFSETQ. CDR3 loop: CASSFSRLAGYNEQFF. The DNA for the CDR3 is TGCGCCAGCAGCTTCTCCCGACTAGCGGGGTACAATGAGCAGTTCTTC.

The chain uses TRBV6-6 and TRBJ2-2; 7 nucleotides agree with TRBD1. Germline loops: CDR1 MNHNY, CDR2 SVGAGI (reference sequence). Trimming at V came to 6 bases and at J to 1 base, leaving 8 bases not matched to a gene. The length of the CDR3 is 16 residues. The CDR3 bases are TGTGCCAGCAGCCGGTACAGGACAGGGAACACCGGGGAGCTGTTTTTT. Translated: CASSRYRTGNTGELFF.

The sample holds one count of this clone. The V gene is TRBV19, the J gene TRBJ2-2; TRBD2 is a possible D gene (5 bases). Deletions cut 5 bases from V and 5 bases from J, with 15 bases between. Per the germline V gene, CDR1 is LNHDA and CDR2 is SQIVND (reference sequence). The CDR3 sequence is 15 residues long. The DNA of the CDR3 is TGTGCCAGTAGTGAGGGCCATGACCTTACCGGGGAGCTGTTTTTT. It translates to CASSEGHDLTGELFF.

The chain links TRBV7-9 to TRBJ2-7; possibly TRBD1 or TRBD2 for D (5 bases each). The CDR3 is made up of 13 amino acids. Germline V gives CDR1 SEHNR, CDR2 FQNEAQ (reference sequence). Trimming removed 1 base at V and 3 bases at J, with 7 bases between. CDR3 DNA sequence: TGTGCCAGCAGCTTAGGGGACCTCTACGAGCAGTACTTC. It translates to CASSLGDLYEQYF.

This chain joins TRBV27 and TRBJ1-4; 7 bases are a match to TRBD1. There are 17 residues in the CDR3. Germline V CDR1 and CDR2: MNHEY, SMNVEV (reference sequence). The trim removed 6 bases at V and 5 bases at J, leaving 15 bases unmatched. This chain's CDR3 is CASSPLMRDSQNEKLFF. For the CDR3, the DNA is TGTGCCAGCAGCCCTCTGATGCGGGACAGCCAAAATGAAAAACTGTTTTTT.

This chain connects TRBV10-1 to TRBJ1-6, with D perhaps TRBD1 (5 bases). The V end lost 8 bases, the J end lost 3 bases, and 17 bases lay between the germline ends. Germline V lookup: CDR1 WNHNN, CDR2 SYGVQD (reference sequence). The CDR3 has 16 residues. As DNA, the CDR3 is TGCGCCAGCCTGCCCCGCCCCCAGGGCTATAATTCACCCCTCCACTTT. Its protein product is CASLPRPQGYNSPLHF.

The chain is built from TRBV6-5 and TRBJ1-4, with unresolved D. V was clipped by 7 bases and J by 8 bases, with 20 bases between them. The germline V gene encodes CDR1 MNHEY and CDR2 SVGAGI. The length of the CDR3 is 15 residues. The CDR3 spells CASTSTAFSGEKLFF. The CDR3 nucleotides are TGTGCCAGCACCTCGACGGCCTTTAGTGGGGAAAAACTGTTTTTT.

The gene calls are TRBV15 and TRBJ1-4, with 7 bases lining up with TRBD1. CDR3 length: 15 amino acids. Losses at the gene ends were 3 bases for V and 8 bases for J; bases not matched to a gene: 9. CDR1 LNHNV and CDR2 YYDKDF come from the germline V gene (reference sequence). In nucleotides, the CDR3 is TGTGCCACCAGCAGGAAAACAGGGGATGGGGAAAAACTGTTTTTT. It is translated as CATSRKTGDGEKLFF.

The V and J genes are TRBV28 and TRBJ2-5, with 8 positions matching TRBD1. The CDR3 covers 14 residues. From germline, CDR1 is MDHEN and CDR2 SYDVKM. V lost 4 bases and J lost 2; bases outside the gene matches: 3. This chain's CDR3 is CASSSDRGQETQYF. Here the CDR3 DNA reads TGTGCCAGCAGTTCAGACAGGGGACAAGAGACCCAGTACTTC.

This clone turned up a few times. The J gene is TRBJ1-5, the V gene TRBV10-1; D is uncertain. CDR1 is WNHNN and CDR2 is SYGVQD in the germline V gene (reference sequence). Between the trimmed V and J ends, which lost 5 bases and 9 bases, there was a span of 5 bases. CDR3 length: 10 amino acids. Here the CDR3 reads CASSTRPQHF. The DNA of the CDR3 is TGCGCCAGCAGTACCAGGCCCCAGCATTTT.

The genes are TRBV7-2 and TRBJ2-1, with 7 bases fitting TRBD2. Germline CDR1 reads SGHTA; CDR2 reads FQGNSA. CDR3 size: 19 residues. The trim removed 5 bases at V and 2 bases at J, leaving 18 bases unmatched. The CDR3 protein is CASSQRPTGGSRAYNEQFF. CDR3 DNA sequence: TGTGCCAGCAGCCAAAGGCCAACAGGCGGGAGTCGCGCCTACAATGAGCAGTTCTTC.